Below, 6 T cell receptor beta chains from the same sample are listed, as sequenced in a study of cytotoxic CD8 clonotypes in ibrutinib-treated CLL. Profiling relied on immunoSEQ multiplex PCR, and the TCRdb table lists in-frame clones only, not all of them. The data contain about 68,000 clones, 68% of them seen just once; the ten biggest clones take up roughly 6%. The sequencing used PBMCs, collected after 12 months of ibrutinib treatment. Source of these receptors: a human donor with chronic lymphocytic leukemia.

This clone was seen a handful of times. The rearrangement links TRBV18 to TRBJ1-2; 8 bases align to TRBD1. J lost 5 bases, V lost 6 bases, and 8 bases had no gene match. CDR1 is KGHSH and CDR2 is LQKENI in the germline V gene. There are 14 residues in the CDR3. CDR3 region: CASSQGTGLYGYTF. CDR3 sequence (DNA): TGTGCCAGCTCCCAAGGGACAGGCTTGTATGGCTACACCTTC.

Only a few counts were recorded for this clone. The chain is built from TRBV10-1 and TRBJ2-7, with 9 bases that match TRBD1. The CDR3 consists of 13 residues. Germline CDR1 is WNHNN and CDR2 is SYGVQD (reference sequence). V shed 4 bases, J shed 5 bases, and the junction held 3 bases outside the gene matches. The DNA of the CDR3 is TGCGCCAGCAGTGGACAGGGGGTGGACGAGCAGTACTTC. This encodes CASSGQGVDEQYF.

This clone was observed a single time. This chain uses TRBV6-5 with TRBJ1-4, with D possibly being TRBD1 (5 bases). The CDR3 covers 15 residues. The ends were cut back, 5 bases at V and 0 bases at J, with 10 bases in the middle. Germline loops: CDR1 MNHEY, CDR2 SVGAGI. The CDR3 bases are TGTGCCAGCAGTCCATGGACACCAACTAATGAAAAACTGTTTTTT. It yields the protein CASSPWTPTNEKLFF.

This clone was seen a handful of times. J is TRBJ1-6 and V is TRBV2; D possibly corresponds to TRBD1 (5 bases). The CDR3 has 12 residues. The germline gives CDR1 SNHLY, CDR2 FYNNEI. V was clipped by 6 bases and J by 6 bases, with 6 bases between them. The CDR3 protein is CASSRVNSPLHF. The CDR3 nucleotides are TGTGCCAGCAGCAGGGTTAATTCACCCCTCCACTTT.

For the CDR3, the DNA is TGTGCCAGCAGTGCGATCAGGGGGCTCAAGGAAAAACTGTTTTTT. Protein: CASSAIRGLKEKLFF. This chain joins TRBV27 and TRBJ1-4; TRBD1 agrees at 8 bases. Looked up from germline, CDR1 is MNHEY and CDR2 is SMNVEV (reference sequence). The CDR3 spans 15 residues. Losses at the gene ends were 5 bases for V and 8 bases for J; bases not matched to a gene: 10.

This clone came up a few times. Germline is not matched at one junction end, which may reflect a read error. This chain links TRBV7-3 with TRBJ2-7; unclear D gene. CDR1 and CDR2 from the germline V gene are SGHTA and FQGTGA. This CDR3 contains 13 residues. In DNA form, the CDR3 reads TGTGCCAGCAGCGTAACAGAGTCCTACGAGCAGTACTTC. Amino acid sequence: CASSVTESYEQYF.